The source of this T cell receptor (beta chain) is a study of human T cells and chemical hapten exposure. Whole-study context: Sensitizing treatment utilized 2% DPC over an approximately 2 cm by approximately 2 cm portion of upper inner arm skin.

V was pared by 4 bases and J by 13 bases, with 13 bases between. Germline CDR1 is MNHNY and CDR2 is SVGAGI (reference sequence). The CDR3 runs 12 residues. About this clonotype: Antigen unknown.

Study-wide results and caveats: PT1 expanded TCR counts and patch test score correlated positively. DPC sensitization did not alter TCRs above 1 in 1000 frequency.

Noted time point: patch test 1, 2 weeks after DPC sensitization. Treatment described: therapeutic diphenylcyclopropenone sensitization with weekly scalp DPC. Total RNA came from unfractionated whole blood. In TCRdb, the RACE reads were re-called with MiXCR into one record per CDR3 protein. The sample lists approximately 80,000 distinct CDR3 sequences, about 8% seen once, with around 1.5% in the top ten. This chain links TRBV6-6 with TRBJ1-4; no firm D call. The clonotype was recovered from a woman aged 30 to 39 with alopecia areata. Some clones in this sample may be carry-over from other donors' samples. The sequenced sample was whole blood, obtained in connection with sensitization to the hapten diphenylcyclopropenone (DPC). The CDR3 nucleotides are TGTGCCAGCAGTTCCTACGCGTCGGTACTGTTTTTT. Amino acids: CASSSYASVLFF.